These 21 T cell receptor beta chains were all obtained from the same sample, sequenced in a study of CD8 T cells in Susac syndrome. Random hexamers were used to reverse transcribe an amount of roughly 0.45 to 1 ug RNA. Each CDR3 protein is one row after TCRdb ran MiXCR on the immunoSEQ multiplex PCR reads. Of 160,000 or so distinct CDR3 sequences listed, around 93% were seen once; the top ten hold approximately 0.14%. Sequenced material: CD4+ T cells from PBMCs. Receptor source: a human donor in good health.

The genes are TRBV5-1 and TRBJ2-7, with 9 bases matching TRBD1. V was pared by 1 base and J by 3 bases, with 8 bases of the junction left unmatched. CDR3 length: 16 amino acids. The germline V gene encodes CDR1 SGHRS and CDR2 YFSETQ. CDR3 sequence: CASSLRAGTGNYEQYF. The CDR3 coding sequence is TGCGCCAGCAGCTTGCGTGCCGGGACAGGGAACTACGAGCAGTACTTC.

The rearrangement uses TRBV3-1 and TRBJ1-1; the D gene is possibly TRBD1 (6 bases). The CDR3 has 14 amino acids. Germline loops: CDR1 LGHDT, CDR2 YNNKEL (reference sequence). Trimming took off 6 bases at V and 1 base at J, with 12 bases between the two ends. The CDR3 sequence: CASRFEDRNTEAFF. The CDR3 nucleotides read TGTGCCAGCAGGTTTGAGGACAGGAACACTGAAGCTTTCTTT.

The J gene is TRBJ1-1, the V gene TRBV12-3 or TRBV12-4; D is unclear. The CDR3 spans 13 residues. V was trimmed by 3 bases and J by 4 bases, leaving 9 bases between them. The CDR3 DNA reads TGTGCCAGCAGTTTTCTAAGTAGCACTGAAGCTTTCTTT. Its protein is CASSFLSSTEAFF.

V and J are TRBV20-1 and TRBJ1-2, with D maybe TRBD1 (6 bases). CDR1 is DFQATT and CDR2 is SNEGSKA in the germline V gene (reference sequence). The CDR3 has 13 amino acids. Trimming took 6 bases from V and 0 from J, leaving 11 bases between them. CDR3 in DNA: TGCAGTGCAATCCGGGACACTAACTATGGCTACACCTTC. Its protein is CSAIRDTNYGYTF.

The V gene is TRBV6-5, the J gene TRBJ1-1; no definite D call. Germline-derived CDR1 and CDR2 are MNHEY and SVGAGI. V was shortened by 11 bases and J by 0 bases, with 10 bases between the two germline ends. The CDR3 spans 12 residues. CDR3: CAARAMNTEAFF. The CDR3 DNA reads TGTGCCGCCCGGGCTATGAACACTGAAGCTTTCTTT.

This clonotype was recorded once. This sequence joins TRBV12-3 or TRBV12-4 and TRBJ2-5, with D possibly matching TRBD1 (6 bases). V was pared by 5 bases and J by 4 bases, with 14 bases between. The CDR3 is 14 amino acids. CDR3: CASSDTGRGETQYF. CDR3 coding DNA: TGTGCCAGCAGTGATACAGGGAGAGGAGAGACCCAGTACTTC.

The V and J genes are TRBV5-1 and TRBJ2-6, with TRBD2 as a possible D gene (6 bases). Looked up from germline, CDR1 is SGHRS and CDR2 is YFSETQ. With 5 bases removed from V and 3 bases from J, the gap between germline ends came to 9 bases. The CDR3 consists of 14 residues. This CDR3 reads CASSEGGGANVLTF. CDR3 coding DNA: TGCGCCAGCAGTGAGGGAGGTGGGGCCAACGTCCTGACTTTC.

The chain has TRBV7-9 and TRBJ1-2; D remains ambiguous. Germline V gene data show CDR1 as SEHNR and CDR2 as FQNEAQ (reference sequence). CDR3 length equals 13 residues. The ends were cut back, 5 bases at V and 6 bases at J, with 13 bases in the middle. The CDR3 spells CASSPTRADGYTF. The CDR3 DNA reads as TGTGCCAGCAGCCCGACGAGGGCTGATGGCTACACCTTC.

The rearrangement uses TRBV29-1 and TRBJ2-3, with D possibly being TRBD2 (6 bases). The CDR3 runs to 14 residues. Trimming shortened V by 1 base and J by 1 base, and 9 bases separated the two germline ends. CDR1 SQVTM and CDR2 ANQGSEA come from the germline V gene. The CDR3 sequence: CSVEASEGTDTQYF. The CDR3 region has the DNA TGCAGCGTTGAAGCTAGCGAGGGCACAGATACGCAGTATTTT.

The rearrangement joins TRBV5-1 to TRBJ2-7; D may be TRBD1 (7 bases). V was pared by 4 bases and J by 3 bases, with 17 bases between. The CDR3 contains 15 residues. The germline V gene encodes CDR1 SGHRS and CDR2 YFSETQ. In DNA form, the CDR3 reads TGCGCCAGCAGCCTGTTATACAGGGGAGGCTACGAGCAGTACTTC. Translation gives CASSLLYRGGYEQYF.

DNA for the CDR3: TGTGCCAGCAGTACCCAACAGGCTGGCACTGAAGCTTTCTTT. Translated, it gives CASSTQQAGTEAFF. The chain employs TRBV6-1 and TRBJ1-1, with D possibly TRBD1 on 5 matching bases. The germline CDR1 and CDR2 sequences are MNHNS and SASEGT. The CDR3 totals 14 residues. The V gene lost 5 bases and the J gene lost 4 bases, with 14 bases spanning the gap.

The rearrangement uses TRBV7-2 and TRBJ2-2; tentatively, D is TRBD2 (5 bases). CDR3 length equals 13 residues. In germline, CDR1 is SGHTA, CDR2 FQGNSA. V was shortened by 9 bases and J by 0 bases, with 8 bases between the two germline ends. The CDR3 sequence is CASGSSNTGELFF. CDR3 DNA: TGTGCCAGTGGGAGTTCGAACACCGGGGAGCTGTTTTTT.

The chain has TRBV29-1 and TRBJ1-1, with D hard to call. The V and J ends lost 8 bases and 0 bases respectively, with 10 bases between them. From germline, CDR1 is SQVTM and CDR2 ANQGSEA. CDR3 size: 12 residues. CDR3 protein: CSPGPMNTEAFF. CDR3 sequence (DNA): TGCAGCCCAGGACCTATGAACACTGAAGCTTTCTTT.

The V and J genes are TRBV7-8 and TRBJ1-1, with 8 nucleotides matching TRBD1. V trimming: 5 bases; J trimming: 1 base; junction bases outside the gene matches: 9. Germline V gene data show CDR1 as SGHVS and CDR2 as FQNEAQ. This CDR3 spans 16 amino acids. CDR3 region: CASSPRTGWENTEAFF. CDR3 DNA sequence: TGTGCCAGCAGCCCGAGGACAGGGTGGGAGAACACTGAAGCTTTCTTT.

The chain joins TRBV20-1 to TRBJ2-5; 13 positions agree with TRBD2. The germline gives CDR1 DFQATT, CDR2 SNEGSKA (reference sequence). This CDR3 has 14 amino acids. V shed 6 bases, J shed 2 bases, and the junction held 3 bases outside the gene matches. The CDR3 is CSALTSGGQETQYF. The CDR3 bases are TGCAGTGCCTTGACTAGCGGGGGGCAAGAGACCCAGTACTTC.

The rearrangement joins TRBV6-5 to TRBJ1-1; D perhaps matches TRBD1 (5 bases). CDR3 size: 14 residues. The V gene's germline CDR1 is MNHEY and CDR2 SVGAGI. Trimming cost V 8 bases and J 4 bases, with 17 bases left between them. The CDR3 sequence: CASGRRRGGTEAFF. The DNA of the CDR3 is TGTGCCAGCGGCCGCCGTCGGGGGGGCACTGAAGCTTTCTTT.

The V call is TRBV20-1, the J call TRBJ1-1, with 7 bases aligning to TRBD1. V was clipped by 6 bases and J by 3 bases; unmatched bases: 4. The germline gives CDR1 DFQATT, CDR2 SNEGSKA (reference sequence). This CDR3 is built from 12 residues. In nucleotides, the CDR3 is TGCAGTGCCACACAGGGGCACACTGAAGCTTTCTTT. It specifies CSATQGHTEAFF.

In this sample, this clonotype turned up once. The genes are TRBV9 and TRBJ1-2; D might be TRBD1 (6 bases). The CDR3 is 16 residues long. V dropped 0 bases and J dropped 4 bases, with 16 bases sitting between them. Germline V gene lookup returns CDR1 SGDLS and CDR2 YYNGEE. CDR3 residues: CASSVATAGEGYGYTF. CDR3 nucleotides: TGTGCCAGCAGCGTAGCTACGGCAGGGGAGGGCTATGGCTACACCTTC.

In DNA, the CDR3 is TGTGCCAGCAGTTTGGGACGCCTTTACGAGCAGTACTTC. Amino acid sequence: CASSLGRLYEQYF. This sequence joins TRBV28 and TRBJ2-5, with D perhaps assigned TRBD1 or TRBD2 (5 bases each). The end of the DNA aligns better with TRBJ2-7, so the J call may be wrong. The CDR3 extends over 13 amino acids. Germline assignment: CDR1 MDHEN and CDR2 SYDVKM.

CDR3 nucleotides: TGCGCCAGCAGCCTAGAAGGGTACTCACCCCTCCACTTT. This encodes CASSLEGYSPLHF. This sequence joins TRBV4-1 and TRBJ1-6, with D uncertain. Trimming cost V 4 bases and J 10 bases, with 11 bases left between them. This CDR3 is built from 13 residues. Germline-derived CDR1 and CDR2 are MGHRA and YSYEKL.

The rearrangement joins TRBV29-1 to TRBJ2-5; D is possibly TRBD1 (5 bases). The V and J ends lost 3 bases and 5 bases respectively, with 10 bases between them. This CDR3 has 12 residues. Germline lookup yields CDR1 SQVTM and CDR2 ANQGSEA. CDR3 loop: CSVDVQVETQYF. For the CDR3, the DNA is TGCAGCGTTGACGTACAGGTTGAGACCCAGTACTTC.